Listed here are 11 T cell receptor beta chains from one sample, sequenced in a study of T cell responses to AZD1222 COVID-19 vaccine. Only in-frame clones appear in the TCRdb table, and some are missing; sequencing was by immunoSEQ multiplex PCR. The repertoire holds 140,000 or so clones, roughly 91% seen once, with 1.9% in the top ten. This specimen was peripheral blood, taken 28 days after the second AZD1222 dose. The receptors here all came from an adult who received the AZD1222 COVID-19 vaccine.

V usage is TRBV29-1 and J usage is TRBJ1-2; TRBD1 might be the D (6 bases). The CDR3 totals 15 residues. V gave up 7 bases and J gave up 1 base, with 19 bases separating them. The germline CDR1 and CDR2 sequences are SQVTM and ANQGSEA. The CDR3 bases are TGCAGCGGTGGACCCGGGGCAGGGGATAACTATGGCTACACCTTC. Translating gives CSGGPGAGDNYGYTF.

The chain joins TRBV27 to TRBJ1-1, with a possible D match to TRBD1 (6 bases). The CDR3 sequence is 15 residues long. Germline-derived CDR1 and CDR2 are MNHEY and SMNVEV (reference sequence). Trimming took off 6 bases at V and 5 bases at J, with 19 bases between the two ends. The CDR3 DNA reads TGTGCCAGCAGCCCATGGGACATGGGGGGGACTGAAGCTTTCTTT. This translates into CASSPWDMGGTEAFF.

The chain couples TRBV7-9 to TRBJ2-5; no reliable D call. The V end was cut by 7 bases, the J end by 9 bases, with 21 bases between. Germline CDR1 SEHNR, CDR2 FQNEAQ (reference sequence). This CDR3 is 14 amino acids long. The CDR3 spells CASNKDGKLSAQYF. DNA for the CDR3: TGTGCCAGCAACAAAGACGGTAAATTGTCGGCCCAGTACTTC.

The rearrangement joins TRBV7-2 to TRBJ1-3; D remains ambiguous. V was clipped by 1 base and J by 2 bases, with 6 bases between them. Germline loops: CDR1 SGHTA, CDR2 FQGNSA. The CDR3 is 14 residues long. The CDR3 DNA is TGTGCCAGCAGCTTAGGGTACGCTGGAAACACCATATATTTT. Its translation: CASSLGYAGNTIYF.

This chain links TRBV30 with TRBJ1-5; possibly TRBD1 for D (5 bases). Trimming shortened V by 0 bases and J by 3 bases, and 9 bases separated the two germline ends. The length of the CDR3 is 14 residues. Looked up from germline, CDR1 is GTSNPN and CDR2 is SVGIG (reference sequence). The CDR3 nucleotides are TGTGCCTGGAGTGTGAACAGGTTCAATCAGCCCCAGCATTTT. This gives the protein CAWSVNRFNQPQHF.

The V gene is TRBV12-3 or TRBV12-4, the J gene TRBJ1-1; a weak D match, TRBD1 (5 bases). The CDR3 sequence is 12 residues long. Deletions cut 3 bases from V and 10 bases from J, with 12 bases between. This chain's CDR3 is CASSFGQGLAFF. CDR3 nucleotide sequence: TGTGCCAGCAGTTTTGGTCAGGGTTTAGCTTTCTTT.

V is TRBV5-1 and J is TRBJ2-7; 7 bases are a match to TRBD1. V lost 3 bases to trimming and J lost 2 bases; unmatched junction nucleotides: 5. The CDR3 has 14 amino acids. Germline V lookup: CDR1 SGHRS, CDR2 YFSETQ. CDR3 coding DNA: TGCGCCAGCAGCTACTCCGGGACAGCCTACGAGCAGTACTTC. Translation gives CASSYSGTAYEQYF.

The chain has TRBV10-2 and TRBJ2-7; D may be TRBD1 (6 bases). This CDR3 is built from 15 residues. CDR1 is WSHSY, CDR2 SAAADI, per germline. Trimming left V 2 bases short and J 5 bases short, with 16 bases between. CDR3 DNA: TGCGCCAGCAGTGAGCCTGGACTGACAGGAAACGAGCAGTACTTC. Translated: CASSEPGLTGNEQYF.

This clone was counted once. This chain connects TRBV12-3 or TRBV12-4 to TRBJ1-2; no definite D call. Trimming took off 3 bases at V and 7 bases at J, with 9 bases between the two ends. The CDR3 totals 12 residues. Here the CDR3 reads CASSLGSGGYTF. CDR3 DNA sequence: TGTGCCAGCAGTTTGGGTTCTGGTGGCTACACCTTC.

V and J are TRBV30 and TRBJ1-5; a weak D match, TRBD1 (5 bases). The V gene lost 1 base and the J gene lost 1 base, with 8 bases spanning the gap. CDR3 length: 14 residues. CDR1 is GTSNPN and CDR2 is SVGIG in the germline V gene (reference sequence). The CDR3 nucleotides are TGTGCCTGGAGTGAAGGACAAAGCAATCAGCCCCAGCATTTT. Its protein product is CAWSEGQSNQPQHF.

The gene calls are TRBV11-3 and TRBJ2-4, with a tentative D call TRBD2 (6 bases). The ends were cut back, 5 bases at V and 6 bases at J, with 20 bases in the middle. CDR3 length equals 16 residues. In germline, CDR1 is SGHNT, CDR2 YENEEA. The CDR3 DNA is TGTGCCAGCAGCCGAGAGGGGACCTCCGGGGGAAACATTCAGTACTTC. Its translation is CASSREGTSGGNIQYF.